The present T cell receptor (beta chain) was sequenced within a study of blood T cells in healthy people across ages. In the study overall: For every two T cells, template switching captured about one barcoded beta molecule. General study results and limits: Observed TCR beta diversity showed a strong correlation with the percentage of naive T cells as measured by flow cytometry.

In its sample, this clonotype was seen many times. Its antigen is currently unknown. The junction departs from germline at one end; a sequencing error may be responsible. A second PCR, run for about 6 to 11 cycles, used a sample-barcoded 5' primer plus a J-beta primer mix. The template-switch adaptor was a 5' adaptor with 12 random nucleotides. It tagged each cDNA molecule. TCRdb reprocessed the 5' RACE reads with MiXCR, giving one entry per CDR3 protein. The sample has about 780,000 distinct CDR3 sequences, under 30% seen once; the top ten hold about 3%. Germline V gene data show CDR1 as SGHRS and CDR2 as YFSETQ. This CDR3 comprises 13 residues. This same sample was also part of a study on T cells of mothers and their children.

This receptor was identified in a boy aged 5-17 years in good health. The chain links TRBV5-1 to TRBJ2-7; D unresolved. The sample comprised blood. The CDR3 DNA follows: TGTGCCAGCAGTTTCGGAGTATCCTACGAGCAGTACTTC. Translation: CASSFGVSYEQYF.